Detailed here is one T cell receptor (beta chain). The antigen is undetermined. Unique molecular identifiers were present in the TCR beta cDNA libraries. With about 0.9 to 11 million T cells as the source, roughly 0.5 million cDNA molecules resulted. TCRdb redid the calling of the PCR reads with MiXCR, one entry per CDR3 protein. The data show about 500,000 distinct CDR3 sequences, with less than 45% seen just once and roughly an eighth held by the top ten. The data stem from a study of post-analysis software for immune sequencing data. Study information: Recorded subtypes: relapsing-remitting, secondary progressive, progressive-relapsing; some patients unannotated.

Findings and caveats of the study: Controls showed lower frequencies than patients for roughly five TRBV segments, and TRBV5-6, TRBV5-1 and TRBV20-1 were among these. People with multiple sclerosis had a significantly lower normalized Chao1 diversity than controls did. Strong co-clustering by F measure linked samples that shared a preparation batch.

The germline V gene encodes CDR1 LNHNV and CDR2 YYDKDF (reference sequence). V was trimmed by 6 bases and J by 1 base, leaving 9 bases between them. The CDR3 runs 14 residues. V and J are TRBV15 and TRBJ2-2; possible D gene TRBD2, 6 bases. This clonotype was obtained from a girl aged 5 to 17 with multiple sclerosis. The sample consisted of blood. The CDR3 loop reads CATRGTLNTGELFF. Here the CDR3 DNA reads TGTGCCACCAGAGGGACTTTGAACACCGGGGAGCTGTTTTTT.